The clone carrying this TCR beta chain was counted a few times. Its antigen remains unidentified. This entry comes from a study of cytomegalovirus exposure and HLA in healthy donors. General study points: Researchers counted 164 TCR beta chains as cytomegalovirus-associated. Within the 95 to 150 validation repertoires, first-cohort TCR clusters tended to co-occur, according to a later analysis.

CDR3 size: 14 residues. Trimming removed 0 bases at V and 4 bases at J, with 10 bases between. The germline gives CDR1 SGHDN, CDR2 FVKESK. Data came from immunoSEQ multiplex PCR; TCRdb stores just in-frame clones and leaves some out. The top ten hold approximately 0.9% of the sample, which has 250,000 to 350,000 clones, over 75% seen once. This TCR was recovered from a man aged 25 to 40 in good health and CMV-seronegative. Sequenced sample: PBMCs. The gene calls are TRBV14 and TRBJ2-7, with D possibly TRBD1 on 5 matching bases. The CDR3 spells CASSQDYRQYEQYF. CDR3 nucleotides: TGTGCCAGCAGCCAAGATTACAGGCAGTACGAGCAGTACTTC. Combining the CDR3 with reference TRBV14 and TRBJ2-7 gives the whole variable domain EAGVTQFPSHSVIEKGQTVTLRCDPISGHDNLYWYRRVMGKEIKFLLHFVKESKQDESGMPNNRFLAERTGGTYSTLKVQPAELEDSGVYFCASSQDYRQYEQYFGPGTRLTVT.